The 5 T cell receptor beta chains below all came from one sample that was sequenced in a study of blood T cell repertoires in COVID-19. The assay was immunoSEQ multiplex PCR, and TCRdb's table has in-frame clones only and misses some. Of approximately 300,000 clones in the sample, around 89% were seen once. Sequencing was performed on peripheral blood. The origin of the receptors is a man aged 40-49 years with acute or convalescent COVID-19.

This sequence joins TRBV12-3 or TRBV12-4 and TRBJ1-4; no reliable D call. V was trimmed by 3 bases and J by 5 bases, leaving 7 bases between them. This CDR3 contains 13 residues. The CDR3 region is CASSLRENEKLFF. CDR3 in DNA: TGTGCCAGCAGTTTGCGGGAGAATGAAAAACTGTTTTTT.

This clone was observed a few times. This rearrangement joins TRBV29-1 to TRBJ2-3; 12 bases map to TRBD1. CDR1 is SQVTM and CDR2 is ANQGSEA in the germline V gene. V was pared by 0 bases and J by 5 bases, with 9 bases of the junction left unmatched. The CDR3 totals 17 residues. CDR3 coding DNA: TGCAGCGTTGAAGATTGGGGACAGGGGGCGGCTGGAGATACGCAGTATTTT. It yields the protein CSVEDWGQGAAGDTQYF.

J is TRBJ1-5 and V is TRBV2; TRBD1 matches 7 bases. The germline gives CDR1 SNHLY, CDR2 FYNNEI. V shed 4 bases, J shed 6 bases, and the junction held 24 bases outside the gene matches. This CDR3 contains 20 residues. CDR3 sequence (DNA): TGTGCCAGCAGTGGACACATACTCCTCGTATTGAGGGGGCGAGGTCAGCCCCAGCATTTT. Protein: CASSGHILLVLRGRGQPQHF.

The CDR3 here is CASSQPGFYNSPLHF. DNA for the CDR3: TGTGCCAGCAGCCAACCGGGGTTCTATAATTCACCCCTCCACTTT. V usage is TRBV4-2 and J usage is TRBJ1-6; no firm D call. Trimming pared 2 bases from V and 3 bases from J, leaving 8 bases between. The CDR3 runs 15 residues. In germline, CDR1 is LGHNA, CDR2 YNFKEQ.

This chain uses TRBV2 with TRBJ2-7, with a possible D match to TRBD1 (6 bases). The V and J ends lost 4 bases and 3 bases respectively, with 16 bases between them. CDR3 length: 15 residues. Per the germline V gene, CDR1 is SNHLY and CDR2 is FYNNEI. CDR3 loop: CASSGDTAGIYEQYF. The CDR3, as DNA: TGTGCCAGCAGTGGGGACACGGCCGGGATCTACGAGCAGTACTTC.